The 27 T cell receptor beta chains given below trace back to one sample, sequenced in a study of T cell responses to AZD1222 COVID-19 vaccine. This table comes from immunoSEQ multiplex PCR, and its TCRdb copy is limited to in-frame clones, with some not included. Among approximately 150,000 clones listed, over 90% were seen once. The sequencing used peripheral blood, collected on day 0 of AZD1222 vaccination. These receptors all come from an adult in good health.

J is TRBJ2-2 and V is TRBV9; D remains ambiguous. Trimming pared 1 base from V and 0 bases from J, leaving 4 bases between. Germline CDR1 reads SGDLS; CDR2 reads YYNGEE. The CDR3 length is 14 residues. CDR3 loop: CASSVQPNTGELFF. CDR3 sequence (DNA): TGTGCCAGCAGCGTACAGCCGAACACCGGGGAGCTGTTTTTT.

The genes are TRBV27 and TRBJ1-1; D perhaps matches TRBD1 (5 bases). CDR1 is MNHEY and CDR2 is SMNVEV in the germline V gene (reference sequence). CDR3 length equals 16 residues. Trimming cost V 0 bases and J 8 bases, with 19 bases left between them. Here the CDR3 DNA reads TGTGCCAGCAGTTTATCGTCCCGGGGCAGGAGACACGAAGCTTTCTTT. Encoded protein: CASSLSSRGRRHEAFF.

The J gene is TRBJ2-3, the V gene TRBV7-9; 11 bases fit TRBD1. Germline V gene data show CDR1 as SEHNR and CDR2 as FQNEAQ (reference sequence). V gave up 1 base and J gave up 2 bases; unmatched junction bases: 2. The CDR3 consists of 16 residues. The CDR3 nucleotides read TGTGCCAGCAGCTTAGGGGACAGGGGGATCACAGATACGCAGTATTTT. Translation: CASSLGDRGITDTQYF.

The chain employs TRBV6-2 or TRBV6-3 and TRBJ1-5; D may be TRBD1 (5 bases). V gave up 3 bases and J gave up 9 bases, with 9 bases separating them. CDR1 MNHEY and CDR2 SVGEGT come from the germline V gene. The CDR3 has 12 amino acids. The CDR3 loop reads CASSYGGWPQHF. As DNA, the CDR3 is TGTGCCAGCAGTTATGGGGGGTGGCCCCAGCATTTT.

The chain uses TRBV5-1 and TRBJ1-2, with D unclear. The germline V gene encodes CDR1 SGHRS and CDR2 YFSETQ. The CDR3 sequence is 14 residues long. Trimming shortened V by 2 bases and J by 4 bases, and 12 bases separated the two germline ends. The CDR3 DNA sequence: TGCGCCAGCAGCTTTGAAGGGAGAACCTATGGCTACACCTTC. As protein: CASSFEGRTYGYTF.

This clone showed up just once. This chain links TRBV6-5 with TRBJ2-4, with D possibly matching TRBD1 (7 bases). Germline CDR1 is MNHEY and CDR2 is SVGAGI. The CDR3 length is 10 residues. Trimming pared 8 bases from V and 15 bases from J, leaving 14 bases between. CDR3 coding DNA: TGTGCCAGCCGGGGGACAGCATGGTACTTC. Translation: CASRGTAWYF.

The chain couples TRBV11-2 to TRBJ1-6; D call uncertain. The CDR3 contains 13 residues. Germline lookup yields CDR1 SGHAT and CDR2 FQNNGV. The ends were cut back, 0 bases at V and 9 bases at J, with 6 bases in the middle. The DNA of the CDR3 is TGTGCCAGCAGCTTAGAGGACTTTTCACCCCTCCACTTT. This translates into CASSLEDFSPLHF.

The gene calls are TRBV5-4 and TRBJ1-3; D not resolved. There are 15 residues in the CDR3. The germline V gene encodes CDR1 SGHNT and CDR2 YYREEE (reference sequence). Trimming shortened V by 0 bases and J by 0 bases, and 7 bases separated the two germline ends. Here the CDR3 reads CASSLGASSGNTIYF. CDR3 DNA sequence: TGTGCCAGCAGCTTGGGAGCGAGCTCTGGAAACACCATATATTTT. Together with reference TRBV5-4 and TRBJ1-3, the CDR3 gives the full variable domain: ETGVTQSPTHLIKTRGQQVTLRCSSQSGHNTVSWYQQALGQGPQFIFQYYREEENGRGNFPPRFSGLQFPNYSSELNVNALELDDSALYLCASSLGASSGNTIYFGEGSWLTVV.

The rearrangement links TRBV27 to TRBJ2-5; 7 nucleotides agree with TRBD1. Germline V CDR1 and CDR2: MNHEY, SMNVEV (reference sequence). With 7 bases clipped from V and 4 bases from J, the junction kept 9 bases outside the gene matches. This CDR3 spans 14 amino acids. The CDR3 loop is CASKRTGVGETQYF. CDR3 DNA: TGTGCCAGCAAGCGAACAGGGGTCGGAGAGACCCAGTACTTC.

CDR3 amino acids: CASRKLGKNEQFF. CDR3 DNA sequence: TGTGCCAGCAGAAAACTAGGAAAAAATGAGCAGTTCTTC. J is TRBJ2-1 and V is TRBV11-2; a weak D match, TRBD2 (5 bases). CDR1 and CDR2 from the germline V gene are SGHAT and FQNNGV. V was cut by 6 bases and J by 7 bases, with 13 bases left in between. This CDR3 contains 13 residues.

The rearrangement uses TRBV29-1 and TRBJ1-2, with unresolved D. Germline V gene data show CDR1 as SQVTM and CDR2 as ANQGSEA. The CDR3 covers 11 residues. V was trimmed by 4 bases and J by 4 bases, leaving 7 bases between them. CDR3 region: CSVVPSYGYTF. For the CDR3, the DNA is TGCAGCGTTGTACCCAGCTATGGCTACACCTTC.

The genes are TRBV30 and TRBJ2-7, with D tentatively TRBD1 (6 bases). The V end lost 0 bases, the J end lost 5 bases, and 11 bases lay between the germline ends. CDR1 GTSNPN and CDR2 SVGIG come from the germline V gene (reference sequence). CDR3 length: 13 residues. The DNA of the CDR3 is TGTGCCTGGAGTGTACACAGGGCAGACGAGCAGTACTTC. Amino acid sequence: CAWSVHRADEQYF. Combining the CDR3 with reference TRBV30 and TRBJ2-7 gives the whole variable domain SQTIHQWPATLVQPVGSPLSLECTVEGTSNPNLYWYRQAAGRGLQLLFYSVGIGQISSEVPQNLSASRPQDRQFILSSKKLLLSDSGFYLCAWSVHRADEQYFGPGTRLTVT.

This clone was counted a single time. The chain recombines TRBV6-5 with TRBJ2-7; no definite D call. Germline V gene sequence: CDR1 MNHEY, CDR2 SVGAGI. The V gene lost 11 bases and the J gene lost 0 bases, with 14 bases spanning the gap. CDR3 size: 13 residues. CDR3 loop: CAHMAQYSYEQYF. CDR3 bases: TGTGCCCATATGGCTCAGTACTCCTACGAGCAGTACTTC.

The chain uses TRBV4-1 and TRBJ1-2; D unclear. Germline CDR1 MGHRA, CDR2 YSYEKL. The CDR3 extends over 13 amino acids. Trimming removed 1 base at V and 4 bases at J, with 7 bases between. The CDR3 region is CASSQVSGYGYTF. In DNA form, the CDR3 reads TGCGCCAGCAGCCAAGTCTCAGGCTATGGCTACACCTTC.

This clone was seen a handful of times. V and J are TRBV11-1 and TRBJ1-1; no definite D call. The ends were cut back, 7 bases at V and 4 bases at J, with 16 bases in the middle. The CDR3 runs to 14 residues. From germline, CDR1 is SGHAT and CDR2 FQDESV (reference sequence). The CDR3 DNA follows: TGTGCCAGCACCCGTTATGGGGAAGCCACTGAAGCTTTCTTT. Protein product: CASTRYGEATEAFF.

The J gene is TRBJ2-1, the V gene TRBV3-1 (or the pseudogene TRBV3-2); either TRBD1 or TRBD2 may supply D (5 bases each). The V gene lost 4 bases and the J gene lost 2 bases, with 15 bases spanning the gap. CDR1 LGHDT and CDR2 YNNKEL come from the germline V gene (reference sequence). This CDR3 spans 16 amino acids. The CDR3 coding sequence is TGTGCCAGCAGCCGGAGTGTGAGGGGCCCCTACAATGAGCAGTTCTTC. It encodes CASSRSVRGPYNEQFF.

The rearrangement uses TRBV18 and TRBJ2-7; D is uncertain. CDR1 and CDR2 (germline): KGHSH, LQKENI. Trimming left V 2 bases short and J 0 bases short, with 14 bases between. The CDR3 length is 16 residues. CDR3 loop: CASSPKKLGGSYEQYF. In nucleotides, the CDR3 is TGTGCCAGCTCACCAAAAAAGTTGGGCGGCTCCTACGAGCAGTACTTC. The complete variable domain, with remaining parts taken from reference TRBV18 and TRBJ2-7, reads NAGVMQNPRHLVRRRGQEARLRCSPMKGHSHVYWYRQLPEEGLKFMVYLQKENIIDESGMPKERFSAEFPKEGPSILRIQQVVRGDSAAYFCASSPKKLGGSYEQYFGPGTRLTVT.

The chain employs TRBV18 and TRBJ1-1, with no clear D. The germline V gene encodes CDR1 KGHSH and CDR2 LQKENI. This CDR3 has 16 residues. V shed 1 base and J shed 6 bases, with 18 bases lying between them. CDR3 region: CASSPLSGSMVPEAFF. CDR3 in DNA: TGTGCCAGCTCACCACTGAGCGGCTCAATGGTCCCTGAAGCTTTCTTT.

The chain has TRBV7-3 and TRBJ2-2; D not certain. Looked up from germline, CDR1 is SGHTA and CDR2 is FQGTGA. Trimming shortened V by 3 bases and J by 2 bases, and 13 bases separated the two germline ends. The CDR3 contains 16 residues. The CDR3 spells CASSFPRSGNTGELFF. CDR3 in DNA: TGTGCCAGCAGCTTCCCCCGGTCCGGAAACACCGGGGAGCTGTTTTTT.

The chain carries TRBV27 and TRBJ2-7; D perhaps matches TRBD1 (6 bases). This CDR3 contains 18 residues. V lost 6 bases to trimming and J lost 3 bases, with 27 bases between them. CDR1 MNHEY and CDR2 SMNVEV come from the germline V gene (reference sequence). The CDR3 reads CASRPGVLPPTGNYEQYF. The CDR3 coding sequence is TGTGCCAGCAGACCAGGGGTTCTCCCACCTACGGGAAACTACGAGCAGTACTTC.

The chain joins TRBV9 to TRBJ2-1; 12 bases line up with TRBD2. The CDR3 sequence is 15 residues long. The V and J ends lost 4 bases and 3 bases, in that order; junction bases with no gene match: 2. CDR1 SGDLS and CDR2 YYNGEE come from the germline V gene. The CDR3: CASSRLAGDYNEQFF. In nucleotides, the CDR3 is TGTGCCAGCAGCCGACTAGCGGGGGACTACAATGAGCAGTTCTTC.

In DNA, the CDR3 is TGTGCCTTAGCCGACAGCTCCTACGAGCAGTACTTC. This translates into CALADSSYEQYF. The chain combines TRBV30 with TRBJ2-7, with a weak D call TRBD1 (5 bases). This CDR3 has 12 residues. Germline lookup yields CDR1 GTSNPN and CDR2 SVGIG (reference sequence). V lost 7 bases and J lost 0, with 10 bases in between.

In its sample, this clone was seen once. CDR3 DNA sequence: TGTGCCAGCAGCGACGGGACTAGCGGGGGGGCCCGGGAGACCCAGTACTTC. Protein: CASSDGTSGGARETQYF. The genes are TRBV9 and TRBJ2-5; 16 bases fit TRBD2. CDR3 length: 17 amino acids. The V gene end was trimmed by 3 bases and the J gene end by 5 bases; junction bases not matched to a gene: 7. CDR1 SGDLS and CDR2 YYNGEE come from the germline V gene. Supplemented by reference TRBV9 and TRBJ2-5, the full variable domain reads DSGVTQTPKHLITATGQRVTLRCSPRSGDLSVYWYQQSLDQGLQFLIQYYNGEERAKGNILERFSAQQFPDLHSELNLSSLELGDSALYFCASSDGTSGGARETQYFGPGTRLLVL.

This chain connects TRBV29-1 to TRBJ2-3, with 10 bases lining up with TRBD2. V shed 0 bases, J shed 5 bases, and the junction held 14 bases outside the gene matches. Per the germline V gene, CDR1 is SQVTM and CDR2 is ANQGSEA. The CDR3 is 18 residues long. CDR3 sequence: CSVEDLDIAGGWLDTQYF. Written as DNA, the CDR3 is TGCAGCGTTGAAGATCTTGATATAGCGGGGGGTTGGTTAGATACGCAGTATTTT.

This CDR3 is CASSRDSQSGYTF. In DNA, the CDR3 is TGTGCCAGCAGTCGGGACAGCCAGTCTGGCTACACCTTC. The genes are TRBV7-9 and TRBJ1-2, with 7 bases lining up with TRBD1. CDR3 length: 13 amino acids. Germline CDR1 and CDR2: SEHNR and FQNEAQ (reference sequence). V was pared by 6 bases and J by 7 bases, with 8 bases of the junction left unmatched.

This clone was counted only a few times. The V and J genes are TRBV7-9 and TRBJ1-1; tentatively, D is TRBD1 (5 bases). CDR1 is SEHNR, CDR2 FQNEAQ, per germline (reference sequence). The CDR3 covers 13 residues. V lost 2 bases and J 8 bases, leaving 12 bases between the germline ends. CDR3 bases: TGTGCCAGCAGCTTATCCGGGGACGGGGAAGCTTTCTTT. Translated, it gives CASSLSGDGEAFF.

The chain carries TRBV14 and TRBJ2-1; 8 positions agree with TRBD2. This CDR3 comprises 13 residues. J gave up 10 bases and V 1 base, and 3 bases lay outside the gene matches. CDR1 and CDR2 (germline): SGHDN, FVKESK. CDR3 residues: CASSQGPGGEQFF. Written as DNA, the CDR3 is TGTGCCAGCAGCCAAGGGCCGGGGGGGGAGCAGTTCTTC.